These T cell receptor beta chains were read from a single sample in a study of cytomegalovirus exposure and HLA in healthy donors. The assay was immunoSEQ multiplex PCR, and TCRdb's table has in-frame clones only and misses some. The table lists about 330,000 clones, around 90% of them singletons. Sequenced: PBMCs. These TCRs come from a woman in her 30s in good health and CMV-seropositive. CDR3s include the opening cysteine and the closing phenylalanine or tryptophan. Fields, in order: D gene, V gene, J gene, CDR3 protein. A D gene is named only where the DNA matches it firmly.

d_call: .; v_call: TRBV6-6; j_call: TRBJ1-3; cdr3_aa: CASRRENSGNTIYF
d_call: .; v_call: TRBV19; j_call: TRBJ2-6; cdr3_aa: CASSREGALGANVLTF
d_call: TRBD1; v_call: TRBV4-2; j_call: TRBJ1-3; cdr3_aa: CASSQDRGPGNTIYF
d_call: .; v_call: TRBV7-9; j_call: TRBJ2-7; cdr3_aa: CASSVPRSGVSYEQYF
d_call: .; v_call: TRBV28; j_call: TRBJ1-2; cdr3_aa: CATSLGIMVGYTF
d_call: .; v_call: TRBV2; j_call: TRBJ2-1; cdr3_aa: CASYPYNEQFF
d_call: TRBD2; v_call: TRBV5-1; j_call: TRBJ2-5; cdr3_aa: CASSLEAGGSYETQYF
d_call: TRBD2; v_call: TRBV28; j_call: TRBJ2-7; cdr3_aa: CASSLNLRTSAVSYEQYF
d_call: .; v_call: TRBV7-7; j_call: TRBJ2-2; cdr3_aa: CASSADSVGELFF
d_call: .; v_call: TRBV6-1; j_call: TRBJ1-5; cdr3_aa: CASSGQLSNQPQHF
d_call: .; v_call: TRBV10-2; j_call: TRBJ2-7; cdr3_aa: CASSEVPWGSYEQYF
d_call: .; v_call: TRBV6-5; j_call: TRBJ2-7; cdr3_aa: CASSYGQGSSYEQYF
d_call: .; v_call: TRBV4-1; j_call: TRBJ2-7; cdr3_aa: CASSQGQASSYEQYF
d_call: .; v_call: TRBV9; j_call: TRBJ1-3; cdr3_aa: CASSPRRSSGGNTIYF
d_call: .; v_call: TRBV19; j_call: TRBJ1-4; cdr3_aa: CASSRGEKLFF
d_call: TRBD1; v_call: TRBV10-1; j_call: TRBJ2-7; cdr3_aa: CASTGGSEQYF
d_call: TRBD1; v_call: TRBV5-1; j_call: TRBJ1-2; cdr3_aa: CASSVPGQGAGYTF
d_call: .; v_call: TRBV5-8; j_call: TRBJ2-2; cdr3_aa: CASRDNRATTGELFF
d_call: .; v_call: TRBV19; j_call: TRBJ2-1; cdr3_aa: CASSITPYNEQFF
d_call: .; v_call: TRBV2; j_call: TRBJ1-4; cdr3_aa: CASISPAGDEKLFF
d_call: .; v_call: TRBV6-1; j_call: TRBJ2-7; cdr3_aa: CASSEGLHFYEQYF
d_call: TRBD1; v_call: TRBV19; j_call: TRBJ1-5; cdr3_aa: CASSTPDRGRRQPQHF
d_call: .; v_call: TRBV10-1; j_call: TRBJ2-2; cdr3_aa: CASSEYAIRELFF
d_call: .; v_call: TRBV5-5; j_call: TRBJ1-1; cdr3_aa: CASSPTSGAPAFF
d_call: .; v_call: TRBV2; j_call: TRBJ2-7; cdr3_aa: CASKDQTSSYEQYF
d_call: .; v_call: TRBV6-1; j_call: TRBJ1-2; cdr3_aa: CASSDYGTHTF
d_call: .; v_call: TRBV18; j_call: TRBJ1-1; cdr3_aa: CASSGGNTEAFF
d_call: TRBD1; v_call: TRBV5-4; j_call: TRBJ2-1; cdr3_aa: CASSNGQGRNEQFF
d_call: TRBD1; v_call: TRBV13; j_call: TRBJ2-7; cdr3_aa: CASSHTQGAGAYEQYF
d_call: .; v_call: TRBV11-2; j_call: TRBJ2-1; cdr3_aa: CASSLQGVDGNEQFF
d_call: .; v_call: TRBV15; j_call: TRBJ1-1; cdr3_aa: CATSRDPDEAFF
d_call: .; v_call: TRBV27; j_call: TRBJ2-7; cdr3_aa: CASSPTPVRGGYF
d_call: .; v_call: TRBV6-5; j_call: TRBJ2-5; cdr3_aa: CASSYDSQETQYF
d_call: TRBD2; v_call: TRBV7-8; j_call: TRBJ2-7; cdr3_aa: CASSTPGLAGAPEQYF
d_call: .; v_call: TRBV7-8; j_call: TRBJ2-7; cdr3_aa: CASSLSYEQYF
d_call: .; v_call: TRBV28; j_call: TRBJ1-2; cdr3_aa: CASSLLVAAYGYTF